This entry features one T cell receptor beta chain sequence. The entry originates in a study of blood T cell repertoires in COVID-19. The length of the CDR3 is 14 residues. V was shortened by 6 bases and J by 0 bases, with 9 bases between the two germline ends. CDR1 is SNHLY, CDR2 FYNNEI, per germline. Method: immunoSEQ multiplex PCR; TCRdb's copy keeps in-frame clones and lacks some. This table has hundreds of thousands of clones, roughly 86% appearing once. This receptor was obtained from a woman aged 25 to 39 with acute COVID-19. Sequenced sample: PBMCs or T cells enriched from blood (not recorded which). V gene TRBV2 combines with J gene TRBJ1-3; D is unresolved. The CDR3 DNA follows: TGTGCCAGCAGAGGAGACTACTCTGGAAACACCATATATTTT. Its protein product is CASRGDYSGNTIYF.